The TCR beta chain described here comes from a study of tumor and adjacent non-tumor tissue in lung cancer. Study background: The cohort had about a dozen adenocarcinoma, a couple of squamous cell and 1 small cell patients.

General observations from the study: Normal lung showed higher cumulative top 100 clone frequency than tumor. Significantly higher TCR diversity was found in tumor than normal lung.

Notes on this clonotype: No antigen is known for it.

This sample's RNA came from whole unsorted tissue. The normal lung tissue was taken more than 3 cm from the tumor edge. Newly diagnosed lung cancer patients had thoracic surgery in China, August–late 2014, without prior chemotherapy. The library came from three nested PCR rounds adapted from ARM-PCR protocols. MiXCR was run by TCRdb on the multiplex PCR reads, yielding one entry per CDR3 protein. The top ten hold approximately 31% of the sample, which has nearly 50,000 distinct CDR3 sequences, roughly 67% seen once. V was pared by 4 bases and J by 5 bases, with 20 bases between. Germline loops: CDR1 DFQATT, CDR2 SNEGSKA (reference sequence). The CDR3 runs 15 residues.

Sequencing was performed on distant non-tumor lung tissue. This sequence originates from a woman aged 70-85 years with non-small cell lung cancer. V gene TRBV20-1 combines with J gene TRBJ2-5; D unresolved. The CDR3 sequence: CSAMSSGEACETQYF. The CDR3 DNA is TGCAGTGCTATGAGTTCGGGCGAGGCGTGTGAGACCCAGTACTTC.